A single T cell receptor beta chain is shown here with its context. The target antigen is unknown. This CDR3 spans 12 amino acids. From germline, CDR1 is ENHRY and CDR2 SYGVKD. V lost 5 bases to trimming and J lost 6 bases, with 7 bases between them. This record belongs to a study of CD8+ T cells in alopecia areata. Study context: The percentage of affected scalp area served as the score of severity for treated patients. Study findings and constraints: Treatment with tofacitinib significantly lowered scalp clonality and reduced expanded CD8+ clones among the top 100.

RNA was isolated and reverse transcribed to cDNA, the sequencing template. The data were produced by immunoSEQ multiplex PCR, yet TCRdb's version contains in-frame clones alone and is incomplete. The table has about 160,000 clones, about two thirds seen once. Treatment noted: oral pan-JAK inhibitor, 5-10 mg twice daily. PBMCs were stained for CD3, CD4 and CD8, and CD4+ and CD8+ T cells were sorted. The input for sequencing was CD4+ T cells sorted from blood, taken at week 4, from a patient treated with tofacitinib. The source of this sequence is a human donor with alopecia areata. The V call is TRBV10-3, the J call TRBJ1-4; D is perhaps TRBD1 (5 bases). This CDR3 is CAISRGDEKLFF. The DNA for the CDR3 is TGTGCCATCAGTAGGGGAGATGAAAAACTGTTTTTT.